Listed below are T cell receptor beta chains from one sample, sequenced in a study of T cell responses to AZD1222 COVID-19 vaccine. Assay: immunoSEQ multiplex PCR; the TCRdb copy retains only in-frame clones and omits some. The sample includes about 180,000 clones, 85% to 95% seen only once; the top ten take around 3%. Material: peripheral blood, obtained on day 0 of AZD1222 vaccination. The source of these receptors is an adult in good health. Each CDR3 is given without its conserved first and last residue.

v_gene,j_gene,CDR3aa
TRBV6-5,TRBJ1-1,ASSRVQVNTEAF
TRBV30,TRBJ1-1,AWSDTPPGLRVRTEAF
TRBV5-1,TRBJ2-1,ASSYGLVVDEQF
TRBV5-3,TRBJ1-2,ARSFRGDFYGYT
TRBV7-6,TRBJ1-2,ASSLGPRGEGYT
TRBV5-1,TRBJ1-1,ASSLDVQLNTEAF
TRBV5-6,TRBJ1-5,ASSLWLGNQPQH
TRBV6-2/TRBV6-3,TRBJ2-1,ASSYQSSVGNEQF
TRBV19,TRBJ2-7,ASSIGAGNEQY
TRBV5-8,TRBJ1-1,ASSLGTGANTEAF
TRBV5-4,TRBJ1-1,ASSPELENTEAF
TRBV5-8,TRBJ2-2,ASSLATGTPNTGELF
TRBV10-1,TRBJ2-2,ASGGGEDTGELF
TRBV2,TRBJ2-7,ASRETSADEQY
TRBV7-8,TRBJ1-4,ASSFTDSNEKLF
TRBV5-4,TRBJ1-6,ASSLEGGGFSPLH
TRBV18,TRBJ1-5,ASSRQGLGSNQPQH
TRBV9,TRBJ2-3,ASSAPAGSTDTQY
TRBV24-1,TRBJ2-3,ATSEPQDTQY
TRBV30,TRBJ1-2,AWSGDTTNYGYT
TRBV10-3,TRBJ1-2,AISESRQTLKQFANYGYT
TRBV19,TRBJ2-3,ASSITSGLAGQDTQY
TRBV29-1,TRBJ2-2,SVVTGTGVAGELF
TRBV5-4,TRBJ2-3,ASSLAGGFTDTQY
TRBV25-1,TRBJ1-2,ASSEWARGDGYGYT
TRBV6-5,TRBJ1-6,ASSWTGGNSPLH
TRBV27,TRBJ1-5,ASSLSGGFGSGNQPQH
TRBV11-2,TRBJ1-1,ASSLALGKTEAF
TRBV18,TRBJ1-6,ASSPVGGVSNSPLH
TRBV7-2,TRBJ2-5,ASSLALAGTETQY
TRBV4-1,TRBJ1-5,ASSQDPNQPQH
TRBV20-1,TRBJ1-1,SALTSTEAF
TRBV27,TRBJ1-1,ASRSDTNKASSLEAF
TRBV5-1,TRBJ2-7,ASSLGGVYEQY
TRBV15,TRBJ1-4,ATSRESGQGNEKLF
TRBV6-4,TRBJ1-1,ASSAAGNTEAF
TRBV9,TRBJ2-3,ASSKQAGESTDTQY
TRBV2,TRBJ1-3,ASRDGYSGNTIY
TRBV10-3,TRBJ2-5,ATNGPQETQY
TRBV11-2,TRBJ1-5,ASSLGLKNQPQH
TRBV5-6,TRBJ2-5,ASSFPGQQETQY
TRBV7-9,TRBJ1-2,ASSFEQGGGYT
TRBV2,TRBJ1-4,ATAQQGNGEKLF
TRBV5-6,TRBJ2-1,ASSFSGDGSGLSNEQF
TRBV15,TRBJ1-5,ATSITTGVHQPQH
TRBV27,TRBJ1-2,ASRGPGTGSYGYT
TRBV27,TRBJ1-2,ASSSGRYGYT
TRBV13,TRBJ1-1,ASSLVSDTEAF
TRBV11-3,TRBJ2-5,ASSLKTSGSQETQY